This TCR beta chain was found in a study of blood T cell repertoires in COVID-19. Study at large: Nucleic acid was either cDNA or gDNA, and it came from T cells, B-cell-depleted T cells, or PBMCs.

Deletions cut 10 bases from V and 1 base from J, with 13 bases between. CDR1 is LNHDA and CDR2 is SQIVND in the germline V gene (reference sequence). This CDR3 has 14 residues. The table came from immunoSEQ multiplex PCR; TCRdb's copy has only in-frame clones and leaves some out. The sample gives almost 400,000 clones, nearly 90% of which show up once; 1.5% to 2% is in the top ten. This TCR was recovered from a woman aged 25 to 39 who had recovered from COVID-19. The sequenced sample consisted of PBMCs or T cells enriched from blood (not recorded which). The rearrangement joins TRBV19 to TRBJ2-2; D is possibly TRBD1 (6 bases). CDR3 DNA: TGTGCCACCCGACAGGACTTGAACACCGGGGAGCTGTTTTTT. Translation: CATRQDLNTGELFF.